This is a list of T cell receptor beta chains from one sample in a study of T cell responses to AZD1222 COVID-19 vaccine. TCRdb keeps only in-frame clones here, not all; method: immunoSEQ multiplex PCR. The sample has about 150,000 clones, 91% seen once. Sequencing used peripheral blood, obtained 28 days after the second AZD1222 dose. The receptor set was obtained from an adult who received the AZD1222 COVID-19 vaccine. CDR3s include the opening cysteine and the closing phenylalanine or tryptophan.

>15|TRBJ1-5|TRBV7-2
CASSYRTGTNQPQHF
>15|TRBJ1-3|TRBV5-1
CASHLTGNSGNTIYF
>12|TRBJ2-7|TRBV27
CASSTYRAEQYF
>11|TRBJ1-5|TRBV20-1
CSARGNQPQHF
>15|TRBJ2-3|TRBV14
CASSQLLAGVGAQYF
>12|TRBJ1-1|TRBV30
CAWSVSSAEAFF
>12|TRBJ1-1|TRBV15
CATSRSLAEAFF
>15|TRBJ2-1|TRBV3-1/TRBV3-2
CASSLGTSLRNEQFF
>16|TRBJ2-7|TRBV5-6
CASSWRTGPSSYEQYF
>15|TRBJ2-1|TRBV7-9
CASSLAGVPGNEQFF
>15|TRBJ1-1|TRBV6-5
CASTHFRGLRTEAFF
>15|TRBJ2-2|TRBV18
CASSPENYPTGELFF
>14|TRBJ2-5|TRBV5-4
CASSLQQGQETQYF
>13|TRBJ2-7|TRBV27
CASSLRRAYEQYF
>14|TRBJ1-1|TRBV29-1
CSAYRGGMNTEAFF
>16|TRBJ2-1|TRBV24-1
CATSVPRTGFDNEQFF
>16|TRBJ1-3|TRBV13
CASSWGGKHSGNTIYF
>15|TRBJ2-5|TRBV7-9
CASSSSGLGQETQYF
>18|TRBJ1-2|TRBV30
CACNQAGTGGGTLYGYTF
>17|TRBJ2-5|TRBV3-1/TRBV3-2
CASSHASGGARGETQYF
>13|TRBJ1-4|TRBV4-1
CASSQGGREKLFF
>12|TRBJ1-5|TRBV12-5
CASAQPVGPQHF
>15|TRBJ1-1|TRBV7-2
CASRSPGAVNTEAFF
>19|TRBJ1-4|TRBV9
CASSVEAGDVYGTNEKLFF
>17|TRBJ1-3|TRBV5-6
CASSLPGAPFSGNTIYF
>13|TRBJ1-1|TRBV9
CASSVTGNTEAFF
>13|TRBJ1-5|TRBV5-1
CASSSEGDQPQHF
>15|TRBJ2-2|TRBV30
CAWRRGAEATGELFF
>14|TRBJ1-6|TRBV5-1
CASSLTGGDSPLHF
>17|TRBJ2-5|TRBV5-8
CASSLGGLAGVEETQYF
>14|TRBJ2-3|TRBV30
CACAAGGGADTQYF
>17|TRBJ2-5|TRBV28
CASSYNGLAGGGETQYF
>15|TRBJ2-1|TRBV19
CASCLSETRDNEQFF
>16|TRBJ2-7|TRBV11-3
CASSSVDRDGRYEQYF
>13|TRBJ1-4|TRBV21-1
CASSPGLNEKLFF
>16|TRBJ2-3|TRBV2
CASSLGTRGRTDTQYF
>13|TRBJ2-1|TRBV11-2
CASSFGRAHEQFF
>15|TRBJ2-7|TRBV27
CASSLSRDGGYEQYF
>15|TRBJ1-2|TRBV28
CASSLRGGAIQGYTF
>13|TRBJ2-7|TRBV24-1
CATGVNSSYEQYF
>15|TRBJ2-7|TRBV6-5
CASSTRGTGVYEQYF
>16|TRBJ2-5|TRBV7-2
CASSLVLPGTEGTQYF
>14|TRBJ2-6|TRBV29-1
CSVARSSGANVLTF
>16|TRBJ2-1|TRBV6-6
CASSYLSGVGDNEQFF
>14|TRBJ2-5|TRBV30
CAVTGPNWRETQYF
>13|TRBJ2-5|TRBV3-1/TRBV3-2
CASSQVEGETQYF
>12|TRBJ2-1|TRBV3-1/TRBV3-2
CASSQAVGEQFF
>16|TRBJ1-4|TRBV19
CASTSAQPATNEKLFF
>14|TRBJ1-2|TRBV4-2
CASSQDRFNYGYTF
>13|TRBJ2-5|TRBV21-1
CPRGGQNRETQYF
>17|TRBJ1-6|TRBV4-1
CASSPWDSGTYNSPLHF
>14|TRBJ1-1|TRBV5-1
CASSTDRVGTEAFF
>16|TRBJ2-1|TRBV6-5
CASSYRSSGAHNEQFF
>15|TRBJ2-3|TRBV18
CASSPRRDSTDTQYF